This T cell receptor (beta chain) stems from a study of response to subunit inactivated influenza vaccine. Study results and caveats: Authors suggested few new T cells are recruited by each seasonal influenza vaccination.

MiXCR was run by TCRdb on the RT-PCR reads, yielding one entry per CDR3 protein. Found here are some 850,000 distinct CDR3 sequences, approximately 18% of them singletons; the top ten hold approximately 10%. The V gene's germline CDR1 is LGHNA and CDR2 YNFKEQ. The CDR3 totals 14 residues. With respect to this clonotype: The antigen remains undetermined. One base away lies a much larger clone, so this may be a sequencing read error.

The TCR originated in a man over 45 who received an inactivated influenza vaccine. The chain is built from TRBV4-2 and TRBJ1-2; D gene uncertain. The sequencing used PBMCs from blood, collected 5 days after vaccination. The CDR3 DNA follows: TGTGCCAGCAGCCAAGATCTGGGGAGCTATGGCAACACCTTC. Protein: CASSQDLGSYGNTF.